This TCR beta chain was retrieved from a study of T cell changes during pregnancy in multiple sclerosis. Profiling relied on immunoSEQ multiplex PCR, and the TCRdb table lists in-frame clones only, not all of them. The sample includes about 40,000 clones, about 91% of them seen just once. The CDR3 covers 14 residues. The germline V and J ends were trimmed by 6 bases and 1 base, with 12 bases remaining between them. Looked up from germline, CDR1 is SNHLY and CDR2 is FYNNEI. The sequencing used CD4+ T cells from peripheral blood mononuclear cells, collected before pregnancy. The chain combines TRBV2 with TRBJ1-1; D gene ambiguous. This clonotype was obtained from a female donor with multiple sclerosis, enrolled in a pregnancy study. The CDR3, as DNA: TGTGCCAGCAGACAACGAGGAAAGAACACTGAAGCTTTCTTT. This codes for CASRQRGKNTEAFF.